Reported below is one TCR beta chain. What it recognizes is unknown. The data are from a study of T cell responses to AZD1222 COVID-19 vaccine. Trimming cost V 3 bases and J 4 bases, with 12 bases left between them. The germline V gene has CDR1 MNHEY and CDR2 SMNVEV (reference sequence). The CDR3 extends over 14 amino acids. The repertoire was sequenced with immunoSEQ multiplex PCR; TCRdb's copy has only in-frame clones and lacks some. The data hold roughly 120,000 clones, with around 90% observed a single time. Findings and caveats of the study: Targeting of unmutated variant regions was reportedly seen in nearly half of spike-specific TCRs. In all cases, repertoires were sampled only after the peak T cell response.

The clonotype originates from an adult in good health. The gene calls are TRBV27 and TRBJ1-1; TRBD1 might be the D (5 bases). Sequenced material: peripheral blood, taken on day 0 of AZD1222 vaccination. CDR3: CASSFGGRSTEAFF. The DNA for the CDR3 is TGTGCCAGCAGTTTTGGGGGTAGGAGCACTGAAGCTTTCTTT.